The TCR beta chain described here comes from a study of cytomegalovirus exposure and HLA in healthy donors. About the study: An analysis done earlier identified approximately 120 million unique TCR beta sequences from approximately 200 million T cells.

Details on this clone: Its antigen is still unknown.

General study points: In a later analysis, several top co-occurrence clusters appeared linked to parvovirus B19, influenza, CMV and Epstein-Barr virus. For most TCR beta V segments, an earlier analysis put the productive rate at about 87% or about 30% of the time. Most TCR sequences were rare, but some public TCRs occurred in many donors.

The PCR contained 60 Vbeta and 13 Jbeta primers. This table comes from immunoSEQ multiplex PCR, and its TCRdb copy is limited to in-frame clones, with some not included. The data show 170,000 or so clones, with roughly 80% seen just once and roughly 6.3% held by the top ten. The specimen sequenced was PBMCs. The TCR was taken from a male donor in good health and CMV-seropositive.

CDR3: CASSLLRGNQPQHF. The CDR3 DNA is TGTGCCAGCAGTTTATTAAGGGGGAATCAGCCCCAGCATTTT. V usage is TRBV27 and J usage is TRBJ1-5; maybe TRBD1 (6 bases). CDR3 length: 14 amino acids. CDR1 is MNHEY, CDR2 SMNVEV, per germline (reference sequence). The germline V and J ends were trimmed by 1 base and 4 bases, with 8 bases remaining between them.